This T cell receptor beta chain was observed in a study of blood T cell repertoires in COVID-19. Study in general: Sites across the United States, Italy and Spain contributed samples from acute and convalescent COVID-19. The analysed material was cDNA or gDNA that came from T cells, B-cell-depleted T cells, or PBMCs.

The table came from immunoSEQ multiplex PCR; TCRdb's copy has only in-frame clones and leaves some out. The sample includes roughly 230,000 clones, over 70% of them seen just once. CDR3 size: 16 residues. V lost 3 bases to trimming and J lost 4 bases, with 17 bases between them. Germline loops: CDR1 LGHDT, CDR2 YNNKEL (reference sequence). What was sequenced was peripheral blood. The clonotype originates from a middle-aged man with active or convalescent COVID-19. The chain employs TRBV3-1 (or the pseudogene TRBV3-2) and TRBJ2-3, with D perhaps TRBD1 (6 bases). The CDR3 DNA reads as TGTGCCAGCAGCCATCGCAGGGGCCTTGGAGCAGATACGCAGTATTTT. It specifies CASSHRRGLGADTQYF.